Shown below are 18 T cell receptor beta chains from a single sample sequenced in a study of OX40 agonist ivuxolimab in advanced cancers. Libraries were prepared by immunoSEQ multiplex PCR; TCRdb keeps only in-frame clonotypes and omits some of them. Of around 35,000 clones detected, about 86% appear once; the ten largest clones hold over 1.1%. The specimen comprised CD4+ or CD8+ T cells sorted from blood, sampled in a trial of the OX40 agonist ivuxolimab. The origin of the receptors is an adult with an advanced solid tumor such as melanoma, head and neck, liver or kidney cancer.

CDR3 sequence reads: CASTPRGGGLTQYF. The DNA for the CDR3 is TGTGCCAGCACTCCACGAGGGGGGGGTTTGACCCAGTACTTC. The V gene is TRBV6-1, the J gene TRBJ2-5, with D perhaps TRBD2 (7 bases). V gave up 7 bases and J gave up 7 bases, with 19 bases separating them. CDR1 and CDR2 from the germline V gene are MNHNS and SASEGT. This CDR3 is built from 14 residues.

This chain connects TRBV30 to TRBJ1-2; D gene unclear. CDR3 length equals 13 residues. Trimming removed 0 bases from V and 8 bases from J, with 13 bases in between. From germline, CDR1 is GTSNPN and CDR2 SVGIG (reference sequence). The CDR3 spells CAWSVTAEGGYTF. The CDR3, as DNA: TGTGCCTGGAGTGTCACCGCCGAAGGGGGCTACACCTTC.

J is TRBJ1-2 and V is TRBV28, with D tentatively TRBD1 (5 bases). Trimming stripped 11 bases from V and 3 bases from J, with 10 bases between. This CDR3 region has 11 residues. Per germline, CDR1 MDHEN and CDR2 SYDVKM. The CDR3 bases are TGTGCCGTCGGGGGGGACTATGGCTACACCTTC. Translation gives CAVGGDYGYTF.

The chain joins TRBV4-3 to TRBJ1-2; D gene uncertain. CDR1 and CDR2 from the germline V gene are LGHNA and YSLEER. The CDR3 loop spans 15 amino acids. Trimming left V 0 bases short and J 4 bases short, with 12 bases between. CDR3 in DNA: TGCGCCAGCAGCCAAGATTGGCAGACGATCTATGGCTACACCTTC. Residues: CASSQDWQTIYGYTF.

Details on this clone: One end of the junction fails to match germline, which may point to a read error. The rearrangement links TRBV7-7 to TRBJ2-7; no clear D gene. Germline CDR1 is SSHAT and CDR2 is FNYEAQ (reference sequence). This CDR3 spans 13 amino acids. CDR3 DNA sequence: TGTGCTAGCAGCTTAGATGTTGGGTACGAGCAGTACTTC. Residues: CASSLDVGYEQYF. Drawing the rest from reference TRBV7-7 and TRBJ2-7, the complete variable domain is GAGVSQSPRYKVTKRGQDVTLRCDPISSHATLYWYQQALGQGPEFLTYFNYEAQPDKSGLPSDRFSAERPEGSISTLTIQRTEQRDSAMYRCASSLDVGYEQYFGPGTRLTVT.

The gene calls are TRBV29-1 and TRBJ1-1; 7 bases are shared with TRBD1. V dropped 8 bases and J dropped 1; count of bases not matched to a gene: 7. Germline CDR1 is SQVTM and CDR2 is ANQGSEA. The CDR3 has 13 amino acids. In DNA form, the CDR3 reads TGCAGCCTTAGGACAGGAGGGAACACTGAAGCTTTCTTT. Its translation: CSLRTGGNTEAFF.

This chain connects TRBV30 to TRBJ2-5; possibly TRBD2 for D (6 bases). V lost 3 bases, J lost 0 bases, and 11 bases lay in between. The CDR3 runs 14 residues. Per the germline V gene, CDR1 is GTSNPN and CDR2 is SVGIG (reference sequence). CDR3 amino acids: CAWRKAGNQETQYF. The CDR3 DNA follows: TGTGCCTGGAGGAAGGCGGGGAACCAAGAGACCCAGTACTTC.

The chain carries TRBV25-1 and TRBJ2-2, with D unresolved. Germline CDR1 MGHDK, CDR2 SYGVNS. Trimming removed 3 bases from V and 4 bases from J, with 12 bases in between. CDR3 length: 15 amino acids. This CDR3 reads CASSENIAGTGELFF. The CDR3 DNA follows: TGTGCCAGCAGTGAGAATATCGCAGGCACCGGGGAGCTGTTTTTT.

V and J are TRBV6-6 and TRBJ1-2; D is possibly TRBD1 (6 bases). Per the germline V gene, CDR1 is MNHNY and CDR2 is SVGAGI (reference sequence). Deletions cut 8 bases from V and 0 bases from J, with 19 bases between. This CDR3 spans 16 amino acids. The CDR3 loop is CASANTGTPTNYGYTF. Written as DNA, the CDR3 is TGTGCCAGCGCGAACACCGGGACACCTACTAACTATGGCTACACCTTC.

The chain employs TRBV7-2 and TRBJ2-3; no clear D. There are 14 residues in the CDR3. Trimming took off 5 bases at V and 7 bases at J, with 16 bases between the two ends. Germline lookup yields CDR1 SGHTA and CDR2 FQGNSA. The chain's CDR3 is CASSAGPGSYTQYF. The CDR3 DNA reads TGTGCCAGCAGCGCAGGACCCGGCTCCTATACGCAGTATTTT.

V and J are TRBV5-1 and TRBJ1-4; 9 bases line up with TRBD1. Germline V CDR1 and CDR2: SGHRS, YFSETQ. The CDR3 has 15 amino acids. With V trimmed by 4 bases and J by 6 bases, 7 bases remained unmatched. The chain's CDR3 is CASSAQQGAHEKLFF. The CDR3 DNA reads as TGCGCCAGCAGCGCCCAACAGGGGGCGCATGAAAAACTGTTTTTT.

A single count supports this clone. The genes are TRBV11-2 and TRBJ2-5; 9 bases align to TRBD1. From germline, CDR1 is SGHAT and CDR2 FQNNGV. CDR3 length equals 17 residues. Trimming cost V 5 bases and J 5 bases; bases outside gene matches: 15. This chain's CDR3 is CASSPFPNRGLGETQYF. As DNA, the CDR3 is TGTGCCAGCAGCCCATTCCCCAACAGGGGGCTGGGGGAGACCCAGTACTTC.

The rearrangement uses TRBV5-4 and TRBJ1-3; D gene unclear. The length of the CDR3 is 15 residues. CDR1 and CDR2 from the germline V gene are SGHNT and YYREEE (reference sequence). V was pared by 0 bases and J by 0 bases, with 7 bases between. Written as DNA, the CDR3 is TGTGCCAGCAGCTTGGGGGGTCCCTCTGGAAACACCATATATTTT. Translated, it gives CASSLGGPSGNTIYF. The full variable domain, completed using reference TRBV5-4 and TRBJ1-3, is ETGVTQSPTHLIKTRGQQVTLRCSSQSGHNTVSWYQQALGQGPQFIFQYYREEENGRGNFPPRFSGLQFPNYSSELNVNALELDDSALYLCASSLGGPSGNTIYFGEGSWLTVV.

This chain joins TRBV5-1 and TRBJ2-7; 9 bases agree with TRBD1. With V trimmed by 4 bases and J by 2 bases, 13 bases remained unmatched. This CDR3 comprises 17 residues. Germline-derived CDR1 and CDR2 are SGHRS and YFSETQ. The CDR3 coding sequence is TGCGCCAGCAGCCTATCCGTTCCGACAGGGGGACCCTACGAGCAGTACTTC. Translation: CASSLSVPTGGPYEQYF. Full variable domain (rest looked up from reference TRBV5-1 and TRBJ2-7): KAGVTQTPRYLIKTRGQQVTLSCSPISGHRSVSWYQQTPGQGLQFLFEYFSETQRNKGNFPGRFSGRQFSNSRSEMNVSTLELGDSALYLCASSLSVPTGGPYEQYFGPGTRLTVT.

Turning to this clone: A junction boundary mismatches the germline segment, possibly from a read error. The CDR3 sequence is CTTSRGKAGGLSEQYF. CDR3 in DNA: TGTACCACCAGCAGAGGAAAAGCGGGAGGCCTCTCCGAGCAGTACTTC. The J gene is TRBJ2-7, the V gene TRBV15; 9 nucleotides line up with TRBD2. Germline assignment: CDR1 LNHNV and CDR2 YYDKDF (reference sequence). This CDR3 spans 16 amino acids. Drawing the rest from reference TRBV15 and TRBJ2-7, the complete variable domain is DAMVIQNPRYQVTQFGKPVTLSCSQTLNHNVMYWYQQKSSQAPKLLFHYYDKDFNNEADTPDNFQSRRPNTSFCFLDIRSPGLGDTAMYLCTTSRGKAGGLSEQYFGPGTRLTVT.

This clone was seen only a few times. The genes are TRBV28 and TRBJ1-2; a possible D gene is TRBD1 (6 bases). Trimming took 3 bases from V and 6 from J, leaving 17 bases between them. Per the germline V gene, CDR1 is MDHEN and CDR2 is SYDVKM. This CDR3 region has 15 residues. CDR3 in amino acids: CASSFATQGRDGYTF. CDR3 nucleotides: TGTGCCAGCAGTTTTGCAACACAGGGAAGGGATGGCTACACCTTC.

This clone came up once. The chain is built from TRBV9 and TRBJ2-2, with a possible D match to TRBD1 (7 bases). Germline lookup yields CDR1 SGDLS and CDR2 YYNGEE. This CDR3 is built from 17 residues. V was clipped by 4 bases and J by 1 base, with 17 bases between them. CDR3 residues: CASSCVEGAGNTGELFF. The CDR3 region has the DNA TGTGCCAGCAGCTGCGTGGAGGGGGCTGGGAACACCGGGGAGCTGTTTTTT.

The CDR3 DNA follows: TGTGCCAGCTCACCACCGTTGGGGTTAGATACGCAGTATTTT. Its protein is CASSPPLGLDTQYF. The rearrangement joins TRBV18 to TRBJ2-3; D is undetermined. Germline lookup yields CDR1 KGHSH and CDR2 LQKENI. V shed 0 bases and J shed 5 bases, with 9 bases lying between them. CDR3 length: 14 amino acids.